This paragraph covers one T cell receptor beta chain sequence. This sample stems from a study of blood T cell repertoires in COVID-19. Original handling: Counts of nucleated cells, estimated from reference gene primer amplification, were obtained. Generated by immunoSEQ multiplex PCR, the TCRdb table keeps only in-frame clones and is missing some. Clone size and the V and J calls come from that table; the DNA yielded D and trimming. Of almost 300,000 clones in the sample, around nine tenths are singletons; the top ten hold over 8.5%. Sequenced input: peripheral blood. The source is a woman aged 30 to 39 with COVID-19, enrolled during active disease.

The CDR3 protein is CASSSGQRTNQPQHF. The CDR3 DNA reads TGCGCCAGCAGTTCCGGACAGAGAACTAATCAGCCCCAGCATTTT. The chain joins TRBV4-1 to TRBJ1-5, with D perhaps matching TRBD1 (6 bases). V was clipped by 6 bases and J by 4 bases, with 16 bases between them. The CDR3 spans 15 residues. CDR1 is MGHRA, CDR2 YSYEKL, per germline.